This T cell receptor beta chain emerged from a study of T cell repertoires in cytomegalovirus infection. Regarding the study as a whole: HLA-C-restricted CMV clonotypes gave the most frequent clonotype in two of eight donors. Based on cumulative public TCR beta family frequency, carriers of CMV plus the relevant HLA were identified.

The trim removed 6 bases at V and 3 bases at J, leaving 6 bases unmatched. The CDR3 length is 14 residues. Germline V gives CDR1 SGDLS, CDR2 YYNGEE. The table lists this clonotype with a few counts. Its cognate antigen is unknown. TCRdb re-called the reads with MiXCR, one entry per CDR3 protein. The sample holds some 200,000 distinct CDR3 sequences, roughly a fifth seen once. This chain connects TRBV9 to TRBJ2-3, with TRBD2 matching 8 bases. The TCR was taken from a human donor in good health (CMV status not recorded). Some clones in this sample may be carry-over from other donors' samples. Material: PBMCs. DNA of the CDR3: TGTGCCAGCACCCCGGGAGGGCGGACAGATACGCAGTATTTT. Its protein product is CASTPGGRTDTQYF.